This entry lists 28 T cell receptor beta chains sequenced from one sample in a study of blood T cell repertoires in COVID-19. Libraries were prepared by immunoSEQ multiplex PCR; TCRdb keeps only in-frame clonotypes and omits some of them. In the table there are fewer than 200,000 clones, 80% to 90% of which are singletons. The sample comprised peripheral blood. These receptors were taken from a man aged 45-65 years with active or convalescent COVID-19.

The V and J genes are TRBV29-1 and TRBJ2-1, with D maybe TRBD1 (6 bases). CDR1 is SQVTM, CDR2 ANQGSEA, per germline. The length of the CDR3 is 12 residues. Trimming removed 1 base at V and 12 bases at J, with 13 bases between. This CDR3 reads CSVEGQGSAQFF. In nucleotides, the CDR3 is TGCAGCGTTGAAGGTCAGGGGTCAGCGCAGTTCTTC.

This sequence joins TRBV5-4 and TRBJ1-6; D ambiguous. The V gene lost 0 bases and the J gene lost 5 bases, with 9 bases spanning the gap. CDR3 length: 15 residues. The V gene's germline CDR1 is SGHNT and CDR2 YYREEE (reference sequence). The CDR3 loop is CASSLALGDNSPLHF. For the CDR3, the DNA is TGTGCCAGCAGCTTGGCCCTGGGAGATAATTCACCCCTCCACTTT. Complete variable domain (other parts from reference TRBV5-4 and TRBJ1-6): ETGVTQSPTHLIKTRGQQVTLRCSSQSGHNTVSWYQQALGQGPQFIFQYYREEENGRGNFPPRFSGLQFPNYSSELNVNALELDDSALYLCASSLALGDNSPLHFGNGTRLTVT.

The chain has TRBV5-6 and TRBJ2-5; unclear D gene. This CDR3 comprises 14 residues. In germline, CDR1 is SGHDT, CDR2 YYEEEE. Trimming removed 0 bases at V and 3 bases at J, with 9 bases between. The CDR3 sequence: CASSLVENKETQYF. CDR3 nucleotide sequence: TGTGCCAGCAGCTTGGTGGAGAATAAAGAGACCCAGTACTTC.

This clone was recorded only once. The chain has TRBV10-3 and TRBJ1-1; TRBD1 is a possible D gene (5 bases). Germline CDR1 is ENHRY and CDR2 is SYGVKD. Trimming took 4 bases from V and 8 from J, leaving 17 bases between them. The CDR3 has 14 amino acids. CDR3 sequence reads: CAISAGRGGVEAFF. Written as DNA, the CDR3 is TGTGCCATCAGTGCGGGAAGGGGAGGGGTCGAAGCTTTCTTT.

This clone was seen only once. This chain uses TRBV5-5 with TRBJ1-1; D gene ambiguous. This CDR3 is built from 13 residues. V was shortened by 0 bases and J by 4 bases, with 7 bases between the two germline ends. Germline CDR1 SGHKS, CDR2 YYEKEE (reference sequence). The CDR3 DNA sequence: TGTGCCAGCAGCTTGGGGCCGTTCACTGAAGCTTTCTTT. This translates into CASSLGPFTEAFF. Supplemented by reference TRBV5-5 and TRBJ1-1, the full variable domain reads DAGVTQSPTHLIKTRGQQVTLRCSPISGHKSVSWYQQVLGQGPQFIFQYYEKEERGRGNFPDRFSARQFPNYSSELNVNALLLGDSALYLCASSLGPFTEAFFGQGTRLTVV.

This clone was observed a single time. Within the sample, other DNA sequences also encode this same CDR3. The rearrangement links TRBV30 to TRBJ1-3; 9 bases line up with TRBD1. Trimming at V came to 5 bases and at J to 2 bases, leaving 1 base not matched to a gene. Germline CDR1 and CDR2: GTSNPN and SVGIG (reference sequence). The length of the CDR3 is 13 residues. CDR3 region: CAWRQGAGNTIYF. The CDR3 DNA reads TGTGCCTGGCGACAGGGGGCTGGAAACACCATATATTTT.

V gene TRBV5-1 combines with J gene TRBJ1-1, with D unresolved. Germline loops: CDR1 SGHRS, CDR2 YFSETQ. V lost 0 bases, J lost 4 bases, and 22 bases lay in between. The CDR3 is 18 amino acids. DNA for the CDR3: TGCGCCAGCAGCTTGGGAGGAGTAAAAAGTTCTCCTGGCACTGAAGCTTTCTTT. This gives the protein CASSLGGVKSSPGTEAFF.

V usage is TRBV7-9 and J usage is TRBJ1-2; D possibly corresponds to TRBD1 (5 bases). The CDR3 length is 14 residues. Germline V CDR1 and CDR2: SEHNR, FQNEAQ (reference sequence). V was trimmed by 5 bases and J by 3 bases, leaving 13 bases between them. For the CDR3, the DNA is TGTGCCAGCAGCCCTACTACAGGAGACTATGGCTACACCTTC. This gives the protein CASSPTTGDYGYTF.

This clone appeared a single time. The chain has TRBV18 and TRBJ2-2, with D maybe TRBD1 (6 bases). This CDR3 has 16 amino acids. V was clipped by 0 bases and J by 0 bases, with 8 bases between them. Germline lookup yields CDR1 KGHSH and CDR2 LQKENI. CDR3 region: CASSPPAGANTGELFF. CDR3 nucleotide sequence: TGTGCCAGCTCACCACCGGCAGGGGCGAACACCGGGGAGCTGTTTTTT.

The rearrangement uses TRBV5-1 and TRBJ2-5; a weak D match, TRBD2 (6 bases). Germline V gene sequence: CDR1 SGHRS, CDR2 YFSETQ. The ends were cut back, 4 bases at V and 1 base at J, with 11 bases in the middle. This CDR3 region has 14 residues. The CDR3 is CASSPGLSQETQYF. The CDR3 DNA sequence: TGCGCCAGCAGCCCCGGACTAAGCCAAGAGACCCAGTACTTC.

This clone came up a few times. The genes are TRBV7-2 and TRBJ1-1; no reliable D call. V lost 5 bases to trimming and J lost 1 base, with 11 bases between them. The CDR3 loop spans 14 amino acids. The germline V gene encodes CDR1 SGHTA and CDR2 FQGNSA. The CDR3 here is CASSPQPGNTEAFF. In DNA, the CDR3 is TGTGCCAGCAGCCCACAGCCTGGGAACACTGAAGCTTTCTTT. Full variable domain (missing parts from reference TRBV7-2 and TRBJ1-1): GAGVSQSPSNKVTEKGKDVELRCDPISGHTALYWYRQSLGQGLEFLIYFQGNSAPDKSGLPSDRFSAERTGGSVSTLTIQRTQQEDSAVYLCASSPQPGNTEAFFGQGTRLTVV.

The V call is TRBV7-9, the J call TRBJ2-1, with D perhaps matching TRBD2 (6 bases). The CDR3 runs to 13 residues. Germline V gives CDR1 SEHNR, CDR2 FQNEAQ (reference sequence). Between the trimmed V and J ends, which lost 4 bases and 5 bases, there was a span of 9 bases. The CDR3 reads CASSSGVHNEQFF. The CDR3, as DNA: TGTGCCAGCAGCTCGGGGGTTCACAATGAGCAGTTCTTC.

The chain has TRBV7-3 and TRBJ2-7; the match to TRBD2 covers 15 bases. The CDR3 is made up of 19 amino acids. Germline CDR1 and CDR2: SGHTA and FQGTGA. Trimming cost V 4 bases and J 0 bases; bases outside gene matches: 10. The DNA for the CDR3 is TGTGCCAGCAGCTCTGGGACTAGCGGGAGGTTCCTTTACTCCTACGAGCAGTACTTC. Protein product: CASSSGTSGRFLYSYEQYF.

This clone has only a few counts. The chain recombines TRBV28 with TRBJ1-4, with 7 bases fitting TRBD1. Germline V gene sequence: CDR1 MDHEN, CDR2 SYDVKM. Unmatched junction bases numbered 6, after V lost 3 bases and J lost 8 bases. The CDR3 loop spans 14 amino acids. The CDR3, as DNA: TGTGCCAGCAGTTTCGGAGGGGGCGGGGAAAAACTGTTTTTT. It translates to CASSFGGGGEKLFF.

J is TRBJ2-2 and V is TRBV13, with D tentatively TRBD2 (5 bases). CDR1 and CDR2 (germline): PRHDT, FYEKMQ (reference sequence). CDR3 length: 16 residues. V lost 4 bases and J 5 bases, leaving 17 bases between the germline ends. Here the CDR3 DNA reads TGTGCCAGCAGCTATCTAGCTCCCCCGTGGACCGGGGAGCTGTTTTTT. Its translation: CASSYLAPPWTGELFF.

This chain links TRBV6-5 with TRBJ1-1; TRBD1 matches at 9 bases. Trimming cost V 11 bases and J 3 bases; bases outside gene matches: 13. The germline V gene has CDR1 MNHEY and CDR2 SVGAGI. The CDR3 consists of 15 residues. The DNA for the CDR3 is TGTGCCTGTGACCGCCCGGGACAGGGAGACACTGAAGCTTTCTTT. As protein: CACDRPGQGDTEAFF.

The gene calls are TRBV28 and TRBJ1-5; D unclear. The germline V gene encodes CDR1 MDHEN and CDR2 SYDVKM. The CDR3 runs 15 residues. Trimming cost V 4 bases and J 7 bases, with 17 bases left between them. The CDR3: CASSYSGFFGQPQHF. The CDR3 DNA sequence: TGTGCCAGCAGTTATTCGGGGTTTTTCGGCCAGCCCCAGCATTTT.

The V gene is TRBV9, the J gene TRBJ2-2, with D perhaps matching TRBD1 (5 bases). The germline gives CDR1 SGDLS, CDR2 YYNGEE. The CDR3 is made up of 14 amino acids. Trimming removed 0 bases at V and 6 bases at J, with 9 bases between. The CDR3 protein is CASSVDQGSGELFF. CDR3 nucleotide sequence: TGTGCCAGCAGCGTAGACCAGGGCTCCGGGGAGCTGTTTTTT.

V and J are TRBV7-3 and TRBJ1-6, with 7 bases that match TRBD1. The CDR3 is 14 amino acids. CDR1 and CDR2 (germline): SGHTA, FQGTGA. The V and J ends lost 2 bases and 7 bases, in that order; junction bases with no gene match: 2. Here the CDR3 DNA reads TGTGCCAGCAGCTTAGGGACAGCCAATTCACCCCTCCACTTT. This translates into CASSLGTANSPLHF. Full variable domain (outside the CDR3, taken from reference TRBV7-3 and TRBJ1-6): GAGVSQTPSNKVTEKGKYVELRCDPISGHTALYWYRQSLGQGPEFLIYFQGTGAADDSGLPNDRFFAVRPEGSVSTLKIQRTERGDSAVYLCASSLGTANSPLHFGNGTRLTVT.

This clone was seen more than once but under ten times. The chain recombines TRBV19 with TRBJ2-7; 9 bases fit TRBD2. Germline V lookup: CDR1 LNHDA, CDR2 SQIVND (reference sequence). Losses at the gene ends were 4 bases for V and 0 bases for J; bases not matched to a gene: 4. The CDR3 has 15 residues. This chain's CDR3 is CASSTRLAVSYEQYF. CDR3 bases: TGTGCCAGTAGTACCCGACTAGCGGTCTCCTACGAGCAGTACTTC.

The CDR3 region is CASSPRLAGETQYF. In DNA form, the CDR3 reads TGTGCCAGCAGCCCCCGACTAGCGGGGGAGACCCAGTACTTC. V and J are TRBV7-2 and TRBJ2-5, with 11 positions matching TRBD2. Germline loops: CDR1 SGHTA, CDR2 FQGNSA. CDR3 size: 14 residues. Trimming cost V 5 bases and J 5 bases; bases outside gene matches: 4.

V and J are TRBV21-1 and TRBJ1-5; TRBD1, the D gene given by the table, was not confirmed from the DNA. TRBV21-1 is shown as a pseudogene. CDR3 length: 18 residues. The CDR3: CASSKERGEQGSNQPQHF. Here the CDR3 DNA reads TGTGCCAGCAGCAAAGAGAGGGGAGAACAGGGCAGCAATCAGCCCCAGCATTTT.

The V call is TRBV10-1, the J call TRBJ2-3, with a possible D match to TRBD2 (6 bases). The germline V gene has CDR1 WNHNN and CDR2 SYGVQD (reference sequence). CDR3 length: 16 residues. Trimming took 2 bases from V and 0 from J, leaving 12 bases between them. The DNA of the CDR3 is TGCGCCAGCAGTGAGGGTAGGGGACTCAGCACAGATACGCAGTATTTT. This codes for CASSEGRGLSTDTQYF.

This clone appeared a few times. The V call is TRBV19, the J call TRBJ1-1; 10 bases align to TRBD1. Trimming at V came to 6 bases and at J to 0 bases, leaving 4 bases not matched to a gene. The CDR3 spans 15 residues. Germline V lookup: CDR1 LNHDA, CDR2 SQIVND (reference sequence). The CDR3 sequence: CASRRTGGMNTEAFF. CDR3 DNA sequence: TGTGCCAGTAGGAGGACAGGGGGAATGAACACTGAAGCTTTCTTT.

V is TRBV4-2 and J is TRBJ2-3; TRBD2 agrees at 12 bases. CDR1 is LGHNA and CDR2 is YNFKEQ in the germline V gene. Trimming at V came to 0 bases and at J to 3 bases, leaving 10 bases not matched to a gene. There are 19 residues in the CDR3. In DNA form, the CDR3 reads TGTGCCAGCAGCCAAGAAAGGTCTTGGACTAGCGGGGTGACAGATACGCAGTATTTT. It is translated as CASSQERSWTSGVTDTQYF.

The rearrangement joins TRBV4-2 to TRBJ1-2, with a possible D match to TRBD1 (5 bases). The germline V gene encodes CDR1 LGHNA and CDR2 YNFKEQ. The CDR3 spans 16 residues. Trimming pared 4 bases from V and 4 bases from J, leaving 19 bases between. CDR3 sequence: CASSPSSGREGYGYTF. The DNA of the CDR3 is TGTGCCAGCAGCCCTTCTTCCGGCAGGGAGGGCTATGGCTACACCTTC.

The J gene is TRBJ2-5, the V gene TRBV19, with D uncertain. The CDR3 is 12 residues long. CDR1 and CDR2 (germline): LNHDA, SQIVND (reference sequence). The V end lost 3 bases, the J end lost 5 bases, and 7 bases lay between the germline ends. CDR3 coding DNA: TGTGCCAGTAGTATTAACACGGAGACCCAGTACTTC. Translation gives CASSINTETQYF.

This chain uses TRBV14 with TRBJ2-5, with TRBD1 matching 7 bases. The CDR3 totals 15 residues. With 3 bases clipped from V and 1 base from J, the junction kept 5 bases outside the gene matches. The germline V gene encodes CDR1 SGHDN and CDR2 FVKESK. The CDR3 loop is CASSQGQLVQETQYF. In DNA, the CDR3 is TGTGCCAGCAGCCAGGGACAGTTGGTCCAAGAGACCCAGTACTTC.